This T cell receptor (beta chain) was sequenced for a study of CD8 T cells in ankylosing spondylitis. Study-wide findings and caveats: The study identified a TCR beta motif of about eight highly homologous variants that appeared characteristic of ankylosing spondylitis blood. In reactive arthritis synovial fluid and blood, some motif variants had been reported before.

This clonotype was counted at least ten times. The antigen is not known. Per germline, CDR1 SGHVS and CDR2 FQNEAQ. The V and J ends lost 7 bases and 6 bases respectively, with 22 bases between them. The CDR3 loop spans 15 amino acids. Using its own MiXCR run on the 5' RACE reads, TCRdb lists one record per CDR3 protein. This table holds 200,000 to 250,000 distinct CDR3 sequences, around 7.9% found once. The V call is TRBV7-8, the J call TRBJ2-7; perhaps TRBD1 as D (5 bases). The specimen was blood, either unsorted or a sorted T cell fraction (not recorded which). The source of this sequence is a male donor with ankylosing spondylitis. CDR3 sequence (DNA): TGTGCCAGCACCCCTGTGGCAGGGTATACAGGCGAGCAGTACTTC. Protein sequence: CASTPVAGYTGEQYF. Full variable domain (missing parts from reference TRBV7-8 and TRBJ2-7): GAGVSQSPRYKVAKRGQDVALRCDPISGHVSLFWYQQALGQGPEFLTYFQNEAQLDKSGLPSDRFFAERPEGSVSTLKIQRTQQEDSAVYLCASTPVAGYTGEQYFGPGTRLTVT.